Listed below are T cell receptor beta chains from one sample, sequenced in a study of cytomegalovirus exposure and HLA in healthy donors. Measured with immunoSEQ multiplex PCR; TCRdb has only the in-frame clones, and not every one. In the table there are 180,000 or so clones, approximately 85% of which are singletons. The sequencing sample was made of PBMCs. The receptors shown here come from a man aged 18 to 35 in good health and CMV-seropositive. Both conserved end residues are part of each CDR3. Each record gives: V gene, D gene, clone size, J gene, CDR3 DNA, CDR3 protein. The D gene is left open where the match is weak. Expanded clones get a size class; other rows say once, few or many, or leave the size out.

TRBV9	NA	once	TRBJ2-3	TGTGCCAGCAGCGTAGTTGTGACAGGGGAGGGAGATACGCAGTATTTT	CASSVVVTGEGDTQYF
TRBV9	TRBD2	NA	TRBJ2-3	TGTGCCAGCAGCGTCTCAATCGGGGACTACGGAGGAACAGATACGCAGTATTTT	CASSVSIGDYGGTDTQYF
TRBV7-3	NA	NA	TRBJ1-1	TGTGCCAGCAGCTTAATATTGAACACTGAAGCTTTCTTT	CASSLILNTEAFF
TRBV7-8	NA	NA	TRBJ1-1	TGTGCCAGCAGCTTAATTCAGGACACTGAAGCTTTCTTT	CASSLIQDTEAFF
TRBV18	NA	NA	TRBJ2-2	TGTGCCAGCTCACCGTCTGCGGCAGCCGGGGAGCTGTTTTTT	CASSPSAAAGELFF
TRBV4-1	NA	NA	TRBJ2-7	TGCGCCAGCAGCCAAAGTTCGGGGGATCAATACGAGCAGTACTTC	CASSQSSGDQYEQYF
TRBV12-5	TRBD2	NA	TRBJ2-3	TGTGCTAGTGGTTTGGGTCCGAGCGGGGGAACAGATACGCAGTATTTT	CASGLGPSGGTDTQYF
TRBV7-9	TRBD1	NA	TRBJ2-5	TGTGCCAGCAGCCTTCAGGACAGGATAATAGGGCAAGAGACCCAGTACTTC	CASSLQDRIIGQETQYF
TRBV2	NA	NA	TRBJ1-2	TGTGCCAGCAGCCCACAGCGGTCCTATGGCTACACCTTC	CASSPQRSYGYTF
TRBV25-1	TRBD1	NA	TRBJ2-7	TGTGCCAGCAGTGGACAGGGGAAAAGCTCCTACGAGCAGTACTTC	CASSGQGKSSYEQYF
TRBV7-2	NA	NA	TRBJ1-3	TGTGCCAGCAGCCGGGAGGTCTCTGGAAACACCATATATTTT	CASSREVSGNTIYF
TRBV7-2	NA	NA	TRBJ2-5	TGTGCCAGCAGCTCGGACAGAAAAGAGACCCAGTACTTC	CASSSDRKETQYF
TRBV7-9	TRBD1	NA	TRBJ1-6	TGTGCCAGCAGCCCCTCAGGAGACAGGGATTCACCCCTCCACTTT	CASSPSGDRDSPLHF
TRBV14	NA	NA	TRBJ1-5	TGTGCCAGCCTCAGCCCTGGACAAAAATATAGCAATCAGCCCCAGCATTTT	CASLSPGQKYSNQPQHF
TRBV2	NA	NA	TRBJ1-1	TGTGCCAGCAGCATATACCCAGTGAACACTGAAGCTTTCTTT	CASSIYPVNTEAFF
TRBV19	NA	NA	TRBJ2-6	TGTGCCAGTAGGCCGTCGGCGGTGAGCTCTGGGGCCAACGTCCTGACTTTC	CASRPSAVSSGANVLTF
TRBV10-3	NA	NA	TRBJ1-1	TGTGCCATCAGTGTTGACAAGGGGTCTAAGACTGAAGCTTTCTTT	CAISVDKGSKTEAFF
TRBV6-6	NA	once	TRBJ2-2	TGTGCCAGCAGTTGGGAGGGGGGGCCCGGGGAGCTGTTTTTT	CASSWEGGPGELFF
TRBV6-5	NA	NA	TRBJ2-7	TGTGCCAGCAGTTACACGGGTCCTAGCGAGCAGTACTTC	CASSYTGPSEQYF
TRBV7-8	NA	NA	TRBJ1-5	TGTGCCAGCAGCTCAAGACAGGCCATGGGTGGCAATCAGCCCCAGCATTTT	CASSSRQAMGGNQPQHF
TRBV19	NA	NA	TRBJ2-2	TGTGCCAGTAGTATCTACTCCACCGGGGAGCTGTTTTTT	CASSIYSTGELFF
TRBV6-5	TRBD2	NA	TRBJ2-5	TGTGCCAGCAGTTACGAAGCGGGGGGGCCCAGAGAGACCCAGTACTTC	CASSYEAGGPRETQYF
TRBV5-4	TRBD2	NA	TRBJ2-5	TGTGCCAGCAGCTCGGGACTAGTGGAAGAGACCCAGTACTTC	CASSSGLVEETQYF
TRBV18	NA	NA	TRBJ2-5	TGTGCCAGCTCACTCTTAGCTGGTGAGACCCAGTACTTC	CASSLLAGETQYF
TRBV5-4	TRBD2	NA	TRBJ2-3	TGTGCCAGCAGAGACCTTAGCGGGGGGGCATCGTCAGATACGCAGTATTTT	CASRDLSGGASSDTQYF
TRBV27	NA	NA	TRBJ2-5	TGTGCCAGCAGTTTCACAGGGATACCTGAGACCCAGTACTTC	CASSFTGIPETQYF
TRBV10-2	NA	NA	TRBJ2-7	TGCGCCAGCCGGGAGTCCTACGAGCAGTACTTC	CASRESYEQYF